This entry lists 28 T cell receptor beta chains sequenced from one sample in a study of patients and donors after allogeneic stem cell transplantation. TCRdb re-called the RT-PCR reads through MiXCR, storing one row per CDR3 protein. The sample records hundreds of thousands of distinct CDR3 sequences, 16% being singletons. Sequenced material: blood, either unsorted or a sorted T cell fraction (not recorded which). Source of these receptors: a human donor who was either an allogeneic HSCT recipient or a stem cell or donor lymphocyte infusion donor (not recorded which). It is not recorded whose cells these are; they may come from a transplant donor.

Only a few counts were recorded for this clonotype. The rearrangement uses TRBV20-1 and TRBJ1-5; 8 positions match TRBD1. Trimming cost V 4 bases and J 3 bases; bases outside gene matches: 5. The CDR3 has 14 residues. Germline V gene data show CDR1 as DFQATT and CDR2 as SNEGSKA (reference sequence). CDR3 coding DNA: TGCAGTGCTAACGACAGGGGCGTCAATCAGCCCCAGCATTTT. It yields the protein CSANDRGVNQPQHF.

This clonotype was found many times. This sequence joins TRBV28 and TRBJ2-7; 10 nucleotides align to TRBD1. The germline gives CDR1 MDHEN, CDR2 SYDVKM. The J segment lost 5 bases and the V segment lost 5 bases, leaving 12 bases of the junction unmatched. The CDR3 spans 16 residues. For the CDR3, the DNA is TGTGCCAGCAGTCCCTCGGGGGGGACAGGGGATAACGAGCAGTACTTC. Translated: CASSPSGGTGDNEQYF.

The gene calls are TRBV10-3 and TRBJ2-3; tentatively, D is TRBD1 (6 bases). Trimming cost V 0 bases and J 1 base, with 14 bases left between them. The germline gives CDR1 ENHRY, CDR2 SYGVKD. The CDR3 consists of 17 residues. CDR3 DNA: TGTGCCATCAGTGAGTCGACAGGTAGAAAGCGCACAGATACGCAGTATTTT. It specifies CAISESTGRKRTDTQYF.

The V and J genes are TRBV11-2 and TRBJ2-1; 7 positions match TRBD1. V lost 4 bases and J lost 8; bases outside the gene matches: 5. Germline CDR1 reads SGHAT; CDR2 reads FQNNGV. The CDR3 sequence is 13 residues long. CDR3 sequence (DNA): TGTGCCAGCAGCTCCCAAGGGGGCCATGAGCAGTTCTTC. This translates into CASSSQGGHEQFF. Together with reference TRBV11-2 and TRBJ2-1, the CDR3 gives the full variable domain: EAGVAQSPRYKIIEKRQSVAFWCNPISGHATLYWYQQILGQGPKLLIQFQNNGVVDDSQLPKDRFSAERLKGVDSTLKIQPAKLEDSAVYLCASSSQGGHEQFFGPGTRLTVL.

This clonotype appeared a single time. The missing conserved phenylalanine or tryptophan at the end of this CDR3 makes a read error likely. The V call is TRBV7-9, the J call TRBJ1-6, with 10 nucleotides matching TRBD1. From germline, CDR1 is SEHNR and CDR2 FQNEAQ (reference sequence). There are 17 residues in the CDR3. V was pared by 4 bases and J by 9 bases, with 12 bases of the junction left unmatched. The CDR3 region is CASSSHDWTGGGSPLHL. In nucleotides, the CDR3 is TGTGCCAGCAGCTCACACGATTGGACAGGGGGAGGTTCACCCCTCCACCTT.

This clonotype was observed a handful of times. This chain uses TRBV12-3 or TRBV12-4 with TRBJ2-2, with D tentatively TRBD1 (6 bases). V lost 2 bases to trimming and J lost 1 base, with 14 bases between them. There are 17 residues in the CDR3. The CDR3 sequence: CASSLPNRAGNTGELFF. Here the CDR3 DNA reads TGTGCCAGCAGTTTACCCAACAGGGCCGGGAACACCGGGGAGCTGTTTTTT.

The chain employs TRBV2 and TRBJ1-1; TRBD1 agrees at 10 bases. J gave up 6 bases and V 0 bases, and 10 bases lay outside the gene matches. CDR1 is SNHLY and CDR2 is FYNNEI in the germline V gene. The CDR3 consists of 17 residues. CDR3 region: CASSEAASLGQGSEAFF. The CDR3, as DNA: TGTGCCAGCAGTGAAGCGGCGAGTCTGGGACAGGGGTCTGAAGCTTTCTTT.

This chain uses TRBV14 with TRBJ2-7; 12 bases are shared with TRBD1. V shed 3 bases, J shed 5 bases, and the junction held 8 bases outside the gene matches. Germline V lookup: CDR1 SGHDN, CDR2 FVKESK. CDR3 length: 16 residues. The CDR3 nucleotides are TGTGCCAGCAGCCAGTGGGACAGGGGGCGCCTCCACGAGCAGTACTTC. Translation: CASSQWDRGRLHEQYF. The full variable domain, its missing parts supplied by reference TRBV14 and TRBJ2-7, is EAGVTQFPSHSVIEKGQTVTLRCDPISGHDNLYWYRRVMGKEIKFLLHFVKESKQDESGMPNNRFLAERTGGTYSTLKVQPAELEDSGVYFCASSQWDRGRLHEQYFGPGTRLTVT.

In this sample, this clonotype turned up a few times. The chain has TRBV29-1 and TRBJ1-2; no firm D call. This CDR3 has 12 residues. Per germline, CDR1 SQVTM and CDR2 ANQGSEA. V shed 7 bases and J shed 5 bases, with 14 bases lying between them. The CDR3 sequence is CSGIREGYGYTF. DNA for the CDR3: TGCAGCGGAATACGGGAGGGTTATGGCTACACCTTC.

This clonotype appeared many times. The V call is TRBV5-1, the J call TRBJ1-2; D ambiguous. The germline CDR1 and CDR2 sequences are SGHRS and YFSETQ. This CDR3 spans 13 amino acids. The V and J ends lost 0 bases and 4 bases respectively, with 7 bases between them. CDR3 sequence reads: CASSLEEVYGYTF. For the CDR3, the DNA is TGCGCCAGCAGCTTGGAAGAGGTCTATGGCTACACCTTC.

This clonotype has just a few counts. V is TRBV6-2 or TRBV6-3 and J is TRBJ1-4, with a tentative D call TRBD1 (5 bases). The CDR3 is 12 amino acids. The germline V and J ends were trimmed by 4 bases and 12 bases, with 12 bases remaining between them. Per the germline V gene, CDR1 is MNHEY and CDR2 is SVGEGT. This CDR3 reads CASSSTRGELFF. CDR3 nucleotide sequence: TGTGCCAGCAGTTCCACCAGAGGGGAACTGTTTTTT.

This clonotype was seen many times. The chain is built from TRBV29-1 and TRBJ1-1; D unclear. Per germline, CDR1 SQVTM and CDR2 ANQGSEA. V lost 5 bases and J 0 bases, leaving 10 bases between the germline ends. This CDR3 has 13 residues. The CDR3: CSVLLKMNTEAFF. CDR3 nucleotides: TGCAGCGTTCTTCTTAAGATGAACACTGAAGCTTTCTTT.

This clonotype was seen more than once but under ten times. The chain couples TRBV20-1 to TRBJ2-3; D not certain. Germline V lookup: CDR1 DFQATT, CDR2 SNEGSKA (reference sequence). Trimming took off 4 bases at V and 0 bases at J, with 11 bases between the two ends. The CDR3 has 14 amino acids. The CDR3 DNA follows: TGCAGTGCTAAAGCCTTATCTAGCACAGATACGCAGTATTTT. Amino acids: CSAKALSSTDTQYF.

This clonotype occurred a few times. The chain couples TRBV7-3 to TRBJ2-5; 9 nucleotides match TRBD1. Germline V gene sequence: CDR1 SGHTA, CDR2 FQGTGA. The CDR3 is 14 amino acids. The trim removed 3 bases at V and 6 bases at J, leaving 5 bases unmatched. The CDR3 loop is CASSFDRGTKTQYF. The CDR3 DNA reads TGTGCCAGCAGCTTCGACAGGGGGACGAAGACCCAGTACTTC.

The chain is built from TRBV25-1 and TRBJ2-3; TRBD1 is a possible D gene (6 bases). Trimming stripped 4 bases from V and 1 base from J, with 12 bases between. This CDR3 is built from 15 residues. Germline values: CDR1 MGHDK, CDR2 SYGVNS. The CDR3 nucleotides read TGTGCCAGCAGTGGTGGGGGACATCGCACAGATACGCAGTATTTT. It codes for CASSGGGHRTDTQYF.

This clonotype was observed a handful of times. The chain couples TRBV20-1 to TRBJ1-5, with 7 nucleotides matching TRBD1. Germline V gene lookup returns CDR1 DFQATT and CDR2 SNEGSKA (reference sequence). V trimming: 5 bases; J trimming: 0 bases; junction bases outside the gene matches: 7. The CDR3 consists of 15 residues. CDR3 in amino acids: CSAVDRVYSNQPQHF. The CDR3 bases are TGCAGTGCTGTCGACAGGGTTTATAGCAATCAGCCCCAGCATTTT.

This sequence joins TRBV12-3 or TRBV12-4 and TRBJ1-2, with D tentatively TRBD1 (6 bases). The CDR3 covers 13 residues. With 3 bases removed from V and 3 bases from J, the gap between germline ends came to 8 bases. The CDR3 DNA is TGTGCCAGCAGTTTCCCAGGGGACTATGGCTACACCTTC. This gives the protein CASSFPGDYGYTF.

This clonotype has at least ten counts. The chain is built from TRBV7-2 and TRBJ2-1; D uncertain. V lost 1 base and J lost 12, with 10 bases in between. CDR1 and CDR2 (germline): SGHTA, FQGNSA. This CDR3 spans 12 amino acids. In DNA, the CDR3 is TGTGCCAGCAGCTTAGTAGAAAGTAGGCAGTTCTTC. It codes for CASSLVESRQFF.

This chain links TRBV15 with TRBJ1-3, with TRBD1 matching over 7 bases. V lost 0 bases and J lost 5; bases outside the gene matches: 7. The length of the CDR3 is 16 residues. Germline V lookup: CDR1 LNHNV, CDR2 YYDKDF (reference sequence). The CDR3 loop reads CATSRDYRGLRNTIYF. The CDR3 coding sequence is TGTGCCACCAGCAGAGATTACAGGGGTCTTCGAAACACCATATATTTT.

V and J are TRBV12-3 or TRBV12-4 and TRBJ2-2; 7 bases are a match to TRBD1. The CDR3 has 19 amino acids. With V trimmed by 5 bases and J by 9 bases, 24 bases remained unmatched. The CDR3 DNA reads as TGTGCCAGCAGTCCAGGCCCCGGCAGGGGGTTTGCGGCTGGACGGGAGCTGTTTTTT. This translates into CASSPGPGRGFAAGRELFF.

The rearrangement uses TRBV24-1 and TRBJ2-2; TRBD2 agrees at 8 bases. The ends lost 5 bases at V and 4 bases at J; junction bases unmatched: 5. CDR3 length equals 15 residues. Germline CDR1 and CDR2: KGHDR and SFDVKD. CDR3 protein: CATSAGGLGTGELFF. The CDR3 coding sequence is TGTGCCACCAGTGCTGGGGGACTAGGCACCGGGGAGCTGTTTTTT.

The V call is TRBV5-1, the J call TRBJ2-3; maybe TRBD2 (7 bases). Germline loops: CDR1 SGHRS, CDR2 YFSETQ. The ends were cut back, 2 bases at V and 2 bases at J, with 12 bases in the middle. The CDR3 contains 15 residues. The CDR3 DNA reads TGCGCCAGCAGCTTAACGGGGGGCCCCACAGATACGCAGTATTTT. Protein sequence: CASSLTGGPTDTQYF.

In this sample, this clonotype turned up a few times. The chain carries TRBV21-1 and TRBJ2-7; TRBD1 reflects the table's D call only, with no check against the DNA. TRBV21-1 is given as a pseudogene. The CDR3 runs 13 residues. CDR3 bases: TGTGCCAGCAGCGGGGGGGGTGACTACGAGCAGTACTTC. The encoded protein is CASSGGGDYEQYF.

This clonotype was observed many times. The chain recombines TRBV6-1 with TRBJ2-3, with D maybe TRBD1 (6 bases). The CDR3 covers 14 residues. Trimming pared 4 bases from V and 2 bases from J, leaving 10 bases between. CDR1 and CDR2 from the germline V gene are MNHNS and SASEGT. Here the CDR3 DNA reads TGTGCCAGCAGTGCCCGGACAGTCACAGATACGCAGTATTTT. Encoded protein: CASSARTVTDTQYF.

In this sample, this clonotype turned up a few times. The V gene is TRBV5-1, the J gene TRBJ2-1; possibly TRBD1 for D (5 bases). V shed 4 bases and J shed 10 bases, with 18 bases lying between them. The CDR3 has 14 residues. Looked up from germline, CDR1 is SGHRS and CDR2 is YFSETQ. CDR3 region: CASSPGAGYYEQFF. For the CDR3, the DNA is TGCGCCAGCAGCCCTGGCGCAGGGTACTACGAGCAGTTCTTC. The entire variable domain, with the rest obtained from reference TRBV5-1 and TRBJ2-1, is as follows: KAGVTQTPRYLIKTRGQQVTLSCSPISGHRSVSWYQQTPGQGLQFLFEYFSETQRNKGNFPGRFSGRQFSNSRSEMNVSTLELGDSALYLCASSPGAGYYEQFFGPGTRLTVL.

This clonotype was detected a few times. The chain employs TRBV7-9 and TRBJ1-5; 9 positions match TRBD1. The CDR3 runs 15 residues. Germline assignment: CDR1 SEHNR and CDR2 FQNEAQ (reference sequence). V lost 5 bases to trimming and J lost 4 bases; unmatched junction nucleotides: 6. The DNA of the CDR3 is TGTGCCAGCAGCGATTCCGGGACAGGGAATCAGCCCCAGCATTTT. It codes for CASSDSGTGNQPQHF.

This chain links TRBV30 with TRBJ2-2; 9 bases line up with TRBD1. Germline lookup yields CDR1 GTSNPN and CDR2 SVGIG (reference sequence). The CDR3 is made up of 14 amino acids. After removal of 5 bases from V and 6 bases from J, the junction contained 7 bases not matched to a gene. CDR3 nucleotide sequence: TGTGCCTGGGGCTGGACAGGGGTACCCGGGGAGCTGTTTTTT. The encoded protein is CAWGWTGVPGELFF.

This clonotype was seen ten or more times. The chain combines TRBV7-2 with TRBJ1-1; D remains ambiguous. V lost 5 bases and J lost 5, with 18 bases in between. The CDR3 has 15 residues. The V gene's germline CDR1 is SGHTA and CDR2 FQGNSA. The chain's CDR3 is CASSRRRTRVTEAFF. Written as DNA, the CDR3 is TGTGCCAGCAGCCGCCGACGGACGAGGGTTACTGAAGCTTTCTTT.